This T cell receptor beta chain was sequenced for a study of cytomegalovirus exposure and HLA in healthy donors. The PCR had 60 Vbeta and 13 Jbeta primers. Produced via immunoSEQ multiplex PCR; TCRdb's table is partial and in-frame only. The table records over 100,000 clones, about three quarters of them present only once. V was shortened by 0 bases and J by 4 bases, with 12 bases between the two germline ends. The CDR3 has 15 residues. Germline CDR1 is SQVTM and CDR2 is ANQGSEA. The TCR originated in a woman aged 25 to 39 in good health and CMV-seropositive. The V call is TRBV29-1, the J call TRBJ1-4; the D gene is possibly TRBD1 (6 bases). Sample: PBMCs. CDR3 nucleotide sequence: TGCAGCGTTGAAGATCCAGGGGCCGTTAATGAAAAACTGTTTTTT. It is translated as CSVEDPGAVNEKLFF.